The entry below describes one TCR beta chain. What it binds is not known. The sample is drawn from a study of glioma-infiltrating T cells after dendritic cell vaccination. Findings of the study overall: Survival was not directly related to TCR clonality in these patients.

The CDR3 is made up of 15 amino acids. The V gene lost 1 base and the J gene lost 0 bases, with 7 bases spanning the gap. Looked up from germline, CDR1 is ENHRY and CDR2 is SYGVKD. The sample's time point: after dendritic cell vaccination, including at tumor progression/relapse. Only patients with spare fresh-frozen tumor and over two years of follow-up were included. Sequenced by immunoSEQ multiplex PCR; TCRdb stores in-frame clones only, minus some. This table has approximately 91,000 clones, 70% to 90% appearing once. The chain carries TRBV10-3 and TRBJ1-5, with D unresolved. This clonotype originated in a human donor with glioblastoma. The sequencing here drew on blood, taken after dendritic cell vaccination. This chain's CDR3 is CAISEWEASNQPQHF. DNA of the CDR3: TGTGCCATCAGTGAGTGGGAGGCTAGCAATCAGCCCCAGCATTTT.